This T cell receptor (beta chain) was captured by sequencing in a study of vaccination effects on CD4 cells after COVID-19. Regarding the study as a whole: Vaccine- and infection-induced clones showed marked clonal contraction late following vaccination. Early timepoints after infection were absent, and convalescent patients were few in the study.

Concerning this clone: Its antigen is not known.

The protocol was immunoSEQ multiplex PCR, while the TCRdb copy is restricted to in-frame clones and leaves out a portion. The repertoire holds about 45,000 clones, with around 75% as singletons. The CDR3 has 15 residues. Trimming stripped 0 bases from V and 8 bases from J, with 15 bases between. Per the germline V gene, CDR1 is SGHTS and CDR2 is YDEGEE. Before any sequencing was done, the ViraFEST assay used viral peptide pools to expand antigen-specific CD4+ T cells. Isolation of CD4+ T cells took place after ten to eleven days of culture. From March to December 2020, the person had a SARS-CoV-2 infection that was confirmed by PCR. Peptides at roughly 10 ug/ml and IL-2 at 9 to 10 IU/ml were added to about 2 million PBMC per well. Each culture had half its medium swapped for IL-2 medium on days 3 and 7.

This receptor was taken from a human donor who had a prior SARS-CoV-2 infection. This chain joins TRBV5-8 and TRBJ2-1; tentatively, D is TRBD1 (6 bases). The specimen comprised CD4+ T cells from PBMCs cultured with a peptide pool, sampled before COVID-19 vaccination. Here the CDR3 DNA reads TGTGCCAGCAGCTTGGCTTTATCCCCAGGGGATGAGCAGTTCTTC. Translated: CASSLALSPGDEQFF.